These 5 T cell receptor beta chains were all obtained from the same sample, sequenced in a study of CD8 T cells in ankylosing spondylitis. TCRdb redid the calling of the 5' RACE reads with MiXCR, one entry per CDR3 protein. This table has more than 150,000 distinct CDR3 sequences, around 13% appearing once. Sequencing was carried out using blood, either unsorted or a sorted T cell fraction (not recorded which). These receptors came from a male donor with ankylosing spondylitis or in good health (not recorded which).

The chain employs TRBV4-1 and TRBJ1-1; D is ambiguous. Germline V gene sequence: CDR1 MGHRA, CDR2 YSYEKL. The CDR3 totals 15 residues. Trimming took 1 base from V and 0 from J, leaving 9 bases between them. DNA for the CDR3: TGCGCCAGCAGCCAAGTCCCAGGAATGAACACTGAAGCTTTCTTT. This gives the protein CASSQVPGMNTEAFF.

Written as DNA, the CDR3 is TGCGCCAGCAGCTTGTTAGGAGGTCCGGGCAATGAGCAGTTCTTC. Amino acid sequence: CASSLLGGPGNEQFF. The rearrangement uses TRBV5-1 and TRBJ2-1, with a weak D call TRBD2 (5 bases). CDR3 length equals 15 residues. CDR1 is SGHRS, CDR2 YFSETQ, per germline. Trimming stripped 1 base from V and 6 bases from J, with 14 bases between.

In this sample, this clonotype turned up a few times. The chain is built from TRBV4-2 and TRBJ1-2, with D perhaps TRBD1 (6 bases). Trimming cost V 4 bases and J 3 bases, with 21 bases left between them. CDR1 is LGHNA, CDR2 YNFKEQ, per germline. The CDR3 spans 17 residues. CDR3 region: CASSPQSSQGSDYGYTF. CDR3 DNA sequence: TGTGCCAGCAGCCCGCAATCGTCCCAGGGGAGTGACTATGGCTACACCTTC.

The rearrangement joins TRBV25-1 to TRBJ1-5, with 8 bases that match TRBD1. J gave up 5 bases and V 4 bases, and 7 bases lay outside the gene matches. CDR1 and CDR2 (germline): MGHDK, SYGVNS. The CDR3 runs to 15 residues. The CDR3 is CASSGTDRGDQPQHF. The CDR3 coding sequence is TGTGCCAGCAGTGGGACCGACAGGGGTGATCAGCCCCAGCATTTT.

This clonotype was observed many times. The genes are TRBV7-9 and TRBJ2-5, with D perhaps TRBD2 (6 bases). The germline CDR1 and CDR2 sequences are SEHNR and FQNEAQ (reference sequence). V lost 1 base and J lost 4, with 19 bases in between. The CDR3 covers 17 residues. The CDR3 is CASSLVYSGAGGETQYF. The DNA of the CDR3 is TGTGCCAGCAGCTTAGTATATTCGGGAGCAGGAGGAGAGACCCAGTACTTC. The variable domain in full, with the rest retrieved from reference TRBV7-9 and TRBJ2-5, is DTGVSQNPRHKITKRGQNVTFRCDPISEHNRLYWYRQTLGQGPEFLTYFQNEAQLEKSRLLSDRFSAERPKGSFSTLEIQRTEQGDSAMYLCASSLVYSGAGGETQYFGPGTRLLVL.